This TCR beta chain is from a study of shared clonotypes between healthy human individuals. The method was immunoSEQ multiplex PCR; TCRdb's version includes in-frame clones alone and lacks a portion of them. The sample carries 550,000 to 850,000 clones, around 77% recorded once. This CDR3 has 14 amino acids. The rearrangement uses TRBV21-1 and TRBJ2-5; the table's TRBD2 call for D was not verified on the DNA. TRBV21-1 is shown as a pseudogene. This receptor was obtained from a woman under 40 in good health. The sequenced sample was memory CD4+ T cells sorted from blood. Subset denoted: CD45RA-negative fraction. The CDR3 sequence: CASSKADYQETQYF. CDR3 bases: TGTGCCAGCAGCAAGGCGGATTACCAAGAGACCCAGTACTTC.